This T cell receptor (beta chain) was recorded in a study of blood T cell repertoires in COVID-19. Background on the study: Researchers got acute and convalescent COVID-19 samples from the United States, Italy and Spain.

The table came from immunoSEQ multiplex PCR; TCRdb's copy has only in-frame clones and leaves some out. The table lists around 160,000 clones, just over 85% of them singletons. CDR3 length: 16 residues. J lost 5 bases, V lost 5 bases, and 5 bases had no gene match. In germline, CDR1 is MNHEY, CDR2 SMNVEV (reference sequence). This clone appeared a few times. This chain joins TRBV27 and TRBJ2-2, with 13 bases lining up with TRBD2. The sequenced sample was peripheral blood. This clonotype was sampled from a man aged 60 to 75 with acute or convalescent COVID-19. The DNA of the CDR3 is TGTGCCAGCAGTCCGGGGACTAGCGGGATTACCGGGGAGCTGTTTTTT. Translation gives CASSPGTSGITGELFF.